The T cell receptor beta chain under discussion was sequenced for a study of T-cell memory formation after mild COVID-19. In the study overall: The study found TCR clusters largely donor specific.

This clonotype has a count of ten or more. Constant-segment primers and 5'RACE yielded cDNA libraries for TCR alpha and TCR beta, each carrying sample barcodes and UMIs. MiXCR, run by TCRdb on the 5' RACE reads, gives a single entry per CDR3 protein. The sample holds approximately 150,000 distinct CDR3 sequences, approximately 5.7% seen once. Per the germline V gene, CDR1 is LGHNA and CDR2 is YNFKEQ. CDR3 length equals 15 residues. V was clipped by 4 bases and J by 2 bases; unmatched bases: 3. Sequenced material: PBMCs or a T cell subset sorted from them (not recorded which). The genes are TRBV4-2 and TRBJ1-2, with 11 positions matching TRBD1. This receptor was taken from an adult woman who had mild COVID-19 (a few samples of this study predate the infection). Cell type and time point are not known. The CDR3 loop is CASSRDRGTNYGYTF. The CDR3 region has the DNA TGTGCCAGCAGCCGGGACAGGGGGACGAACTATGGCTACACCTTC.